These T cell receptor beta chains were read from a single sample in a study of blood T cell repertoires in COVID-19. Assay used: immunoSEQ multiplex PCR; TCRdb lists only in-frame clones, some missing. The table has under 200,000 clones, around four fifths seen once. Material: peripheral blood. The source is a woman older than 75 with active or convalescent COVID-19. CDR3s include the opening cysteine and the closing phenylalanine or tryptophan. A D gene is named only where the DNA matches it firmly. Rows give clone size only sometimes, using once, few, many, or a class for an expanded clone.

D gene	V gene	clone size	J gene	CDR3 protein	CDR3 DNA
NA	TRBV10-3	NA	TRBJ1-3	CAISESSPISGNTIYF	TGTGCCATCAGTGAGTCGAGCCCGATCTCTGGAAACACCATATATTTT
TRBD1	TRBV23-1	NA	TRBJ2-7	CASSQSKTGSEQYF	TGCGCCAGCAGTCAATCGAAGACAGGGAGCGAGCAGTACTTC
NA	TRBV4-1	NA	TRBJ1-6	CASSQEGGGINSPLHF	TGCGCCAGCAGCCAAGAAGGCGGGGGGATCAATTCACCCCTCCACTTT
TRBD2	TRBV30	NA	TRBJ2-2	CAWSGQNLGGGVTGELFF	TGTGCCTGGAGTGGCCAAAATCTAGGCGGGGGAGTCACCGGGGAGCTGTTTTTT
TRBD1	TRBV18	NA	TRBJ1-4	CASSPEQGWGNQKLFF	TGTGCCAGCTCACCAGAACAGGGGTGGGGAAATCAAAAACTGTTTTTT
TRBD1	TRBV5-1	once	TRBJ2-2	CASSLPGQGTGELFF	TGCGCCAGCAGCTTACCGGGACAGGGGACCGGGGAGCTGTTTTTT
TRBD1	TRBV5-1	NA	TRBJ2-5	CASSSGTGSLGETQYF	TGCGCCAGCAGCTCAGGGACAGGGTCTTTAGGAGAGACCCAGTACTTC
NA	TRBV5-1	NA	TRBJ2-2	CASSLGGTGELFF	TGCGCCAGCAGCTTGGGAGGGACCGGGGAGCTGTTTTTT
TRBD2	TRBV7-2	NA	TRBJ2-1	CASSLAGLAGPQDEQFF	TGTGCCAGCAGCTTAGCGGGACTAGCGGGGCCCCAGGATGAGCAGTTCTTC
TRBD2	TRBV7-9	NA	TRBJ2-5	CASSRRTRGETQYF	TGTGCCAGCAGCCGAAGGACTAGGGGCGAGACCCAGTACTTC
TRBD2	TRBV6-5	NA	TRBJ2-7	CASSTGGTSYEQYF	TGTGCCAGCAGCACCGGGGGGACCTCCTACGAGCAGTACTTC
NA	TRBV20-1	NA	TRBJ2-3	CSASTVTRTDTQYF	TGCAGTGCTAGTACAGTAACCCGCACAGATACGCAGTATTTT
TRBD1	TRBV3-1/TRBV3-2	NA	TRBJ1-1	CASSQDLTGAGTEAFF	TGTGCCAGCAGCCAAGATCTTACAGGGGCGGGAACTGAAGCTTTCTTT
NA	TRBV27	once	TRBJ1-6	CASSRQLQGYNSPLHF	TGTGCCAGCAGTCGGCAGCTGCAGGGTTATAATTCACCCCTCCACTTT
TRBD1	TRBV23-1	NA	TRBJ1-1	CASSHSSSGTGFGVDTEAFF	TGCGCCAGCAGTCACTCCTCATCCGGGACAGGGTTCGGGGTGGACACTGAAGCTTTCTTT
NA	TRBV7-2	NA	TRBJ1-1	CASSLVGGGEAFF	TGTGCCAGCAGCTTAGTAGGGGGAGGGGAAGCTTTCTTT
NA	TRBV4-3	NA	TRBJ1-3	CASSQATGSGNTIYF	TGCGCCAGCAGCCAAGCGACAGGCTCTGGAAACACCATATATTTT
NA	TRBV2	NA	TRBJ1-5	CASNPGRGLGQPQHF	TGTGCCAGCAACCCCGGGCGGGGGTTGGGTCAGCCCCAGCATTTT
NA	TRBV12-3/TRBV12-4	NA	TRBJ2-2	CASSFETGELFF	TGTGCCAGCAGTTTCGAGACCGGGGAGCTGTTTTTT
TRBD1	TRBV6-2/TRBV6-3	NA	TRBJ2-7	CASSQTGLVYEQYF	TGTGCCAGCAGCCAGACAGGGTTGGTCTACGAGCAGTACTTC
NA	TRBV7-3	NA	TRBJ2-3	CASRGGGTTDTQYF	TGTGCCAGCAGGGGAGGAGGTACCACAGATACGCAGTATTTT
NA	TRBV30	NA	TRBJ1-6	CAWSVTGRDSPLHF	TGTGCCTGGAGTGTAACAGGGCGAGATTCACCCCTCCACTTT
TRBD1	TRBV5-4	NA	TRBJ1-3	CASSFSGGGGNTIYF	TGTGCCAGCAGCTTTTCAGGGGGAGGTGGAAACACCATATATTTT
TRBD2	TRBV11-2	NA	TRBJ2-2	CASRPGTSPGELFF	TGTGCCAGCAGACCCGGGACTAGCCCCGGGGAGCTGTTTTTT
TRBD1	TRBV7-2	NA	TRBJ1-4	CASSFGTGNEKLFF	TGTGCCAGCAGCTTTGGGACAGGAAATGAAAAACTGTTTTTT
TRBD2	TRBV3-1/TRBV3-2	NA	TRBJ2-2	CASSQFSGANTGELFF	TGTGCCAGCAGCCAATTTAGCGGGGCGAACACCGGGGAGCTGTTTTTT
TRBD1	TRBV27	NA	TRBJ1-4	CASSDRTGSGEKLFF	TGTGCCAGCAGCGACCGGACAGGGAGTGGCGAAAAACTGTTTTTT
TRBD1	TRBV9	NA	TRBJ2-2	CASSPRQGVGGELFF	TGTGCCAGCAGCCCACGACAGGGGGTAGGCGGGGAGCTGTTTTTT
NA	TRBV6-2/TRBV6-3	NA	TRBJ1-1	CASSMDRFNTEAFF	TGTGCCAGCAGCATGGACAGATTCAACACTGAAGCTTTCTTT
TRBD1	TRBV12-3/TRBV12-4	NA	TRBJ2-7	CASRGQSYEQYF	TGTGCCAGCAGGGGACAGTCCTACGAGCAGTACTTC
TRBD1	TRBV30	NA	TRBJ1-1	CAWSIGGPEAFF	TGTGCCTGGAGTATAGGGGGCCCTGAAGCTTTCTTT
NA	TRBV6-5	NA	TRBJ1-1	CASTRQAGAGAFF	TGTGCCAGCACCCGGCAGGCGGGGGCGGGGGCTTTCTTT
TRBD1	TRBV4-3	few	TRBJ1-5	CASSFGTVNQPQHF	TGCGCCAGCAGCTTCGGGACAGTCAATCAGCCCCAGCATTTT
NA	TRBV12-5	NA	TRBJ1-1	CASGPGGQGGDTEAFF	TGTGCTAGTGGTCCCGGGGGGCAGGGTGGGGACACTGAAGCTTTCTTT
NA	TRBV5-1	NA	TRBJ2-5	CASSVNFQETQYF	TGCGCCAGCAGCGTTAACTTCCAAGAGACCCAGTACTTC
NA	TRBV20-1	NA	TRBJ2-3	CSASSKAGTDTQYF	TGCAGTGCTAGTTCAAAAGCAGGAACAGATACGCAGTATTTT
NA	TRBV6-2/TRBV6-3	once	TRBJ1-3	CASSYSGAGNTIYF	TGTGCCAGCAGTTACTCAGGGGCCGGAAACACCATATATTTT
TRBD2	TRBV7-7	NA	TRBJ2-5	CASSMGLAGPPETQYF	TGTGCTAGCAGCATGGGACTAGCGGGCCCCCCAGAGACCCAGTACTTC
NA	TRBV19	NA	TRBJ1-4	CASRDRADEKLFF	TGTGCCAGTAGAGACAGAGCTGATGAAAAACTGTTTTTT